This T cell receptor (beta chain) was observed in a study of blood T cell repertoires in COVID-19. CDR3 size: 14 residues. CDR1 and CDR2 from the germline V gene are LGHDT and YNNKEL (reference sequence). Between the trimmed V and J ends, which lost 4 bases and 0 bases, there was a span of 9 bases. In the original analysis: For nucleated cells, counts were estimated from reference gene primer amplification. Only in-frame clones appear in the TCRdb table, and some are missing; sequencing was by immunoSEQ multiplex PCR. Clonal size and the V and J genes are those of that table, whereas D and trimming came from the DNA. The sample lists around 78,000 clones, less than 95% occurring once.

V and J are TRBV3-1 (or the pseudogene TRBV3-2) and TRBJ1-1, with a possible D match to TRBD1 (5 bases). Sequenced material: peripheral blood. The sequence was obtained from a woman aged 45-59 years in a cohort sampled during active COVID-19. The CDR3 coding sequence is TGTGCCAGCAGCCGGGACTTTCTGAACACTGAAGCTTTCTTT. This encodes CASSRDFLNTEAFF.